This T cell receptor beta chain was obtained from a study of cytomegalovirus exposure and HLA in healthy donors. The study's findings and limits: For most TCR beta V segments, an earlier analysis put the productive rate at about 90% or about 30% of the time. Through in vitro validation, three CMV-associated chains were shown to be specific for CMV antigens.

As regards this clone: Antigen specificity is unknown.

Trimming removed 4 bases at V and 3 bases at J, with 9 bases between. This CDR3 has 13 amino acids. In germline, CDR1 is SGHNT, CDR2 YYREEE (reference sequence). The PCR ran on 60 Vbeta and 13 Jbeta primers. Sequenced by immunoSEQ multiplex PCR; TCRdb stores in-frame clones only, minus some. In the table there are 200,000 or so clones, around 79% of which are singletons. The clonotype originates from a male donor in good health and CMV-seropositive. The sequencing sample was made of PBMCs. This chain joins TRBV5-4 and TRBJ2-3, with D tentatively TRBD2 (6 bases). The CDR3 bases are TGTGCCAGCAGCCCGGAGGGGACAGATACGCAGTATTTT. It specifies CASSPEGTDTQYF.